The rows below give T cell receptor beta chains drawn from one sample of a study of T cell responses to AZD1222 COVID-19 vaccine. Here immunoSEQ multiplex PCR was the method, and the copy in TCRdb shows in-frame clones only, minus some. This table has about 69,000 clones, approximately 87% appearing once. The sequencing here drew on peripheral blood, taken 28 days after the second AZD1222 dose. These receptors all come from an adult who received the AZD1222 COVID-19 vaccine. Both conserved end residues are part of each CDR3. A D gene is named only where the DNA matches it firmly. Some rows have no size entry. The others give once, few or many, or a class for an expanded clone.

J gene	clone size	V gene	D gene	CDR3 protein	CDR3 DNA
TRBJ2-7	.	TRBV10-3	.	CAISEAQSPYEQYF	TGTGCCATCAGTGAGGCGCAATCTCCCTACGAGCAGTACTTC
TRBJ1-1	.	TRBV9	.	CASSVETDWRGAFF	TGTGCCAGCAGCGTAGAAACTGATTGGCGTGGGGCTTTCTTT
TRBJ1-2	once	TRBV12-5	TRBD1	CASGLVLGTGANGYTF	TGTGCTAGTGGTTTGGTACTTGGTACAGGGGCGAATGGCTACACCTTC
TRBJ1-1	.	TRBV6-6	.	CASSPVGNTEAFF	TGTGCCAGCAGCCCCGTTGGGAACACTGAAGCTTTCTTT
TRBJ1-6	.	TRBV7-9	TRBD1	CASSLAQGWGNSPLHF	TGTGCCAGCAGCTTAGCACAGGGGTGGGGTAATTCACCCCTCCACTTT
TRBJ1-6	.	TRBV25-1	.	CASTQSGRGNNSPLHF	TGTGCCAGCACTCAGAGTGGGAGGGGAAATAATTCACCCCTCCACTTT
TRBJ1-2	.	TRBV5-1	.	CASSSDSYGYTF	TGCGCCAGCAGCTCAGACTCTTATGGCTACACCTTC
TRBJ1-5	.	TRBV10-3	TRBD1	CAISDLRDSLNQPQHF	TGTGCCATCAGTGACCTCCGGGACAGTCTAAATCAGCCCCAGCATTTT
TRBJ2-7	.	TRBV5-1	.	CASSLEAASYEQYF	TGCGCCAGCAGCTTGGAGGCAGCTTCCTACGAGCAGTACTTC
TRBJ2-2	.	TRBV10-2	TRBD2	CASSVWLAGGELFF	TGCGCCAGCAGTGTTTGGCTAGCGGGCGGGGAGCTGTTTTTT
TRBJ2-7	.	TRBV5-4	.	CASSLEDSSYEQYF	TGTGCCAGCAGCTTGGAGGACAGCTCCTACGAGCAGTACTTC
TRBJ2-5	.	TRBV24-1	.	CATSAGPGHDVHDF	TGTGCCACCAGTGCGGGGCCGGGACATGACGTTCACGACTTC
TRBJ2-7	.	TRBV11-3	.	CASSLDRYEQYF	TGTGCCAGCAGCTTAGACAGGTACGAGCAGTACTTC
TRBJ2-1	.	TRBV11-2	TRBD2	CASSLVAGAYNEQFF	TGTGCCAGCAGCTTAGTAGCGGGCGCCTACAATGAGCAGTTCTTC